The sequence of this T cell receptor (beta chain) was determined in a study of cytomegalovirus exposure and HLA in healthy donors. Across the study: An earlier analysis found some 100 million unique TCR beta sequences from approximately 170 million T cells.

A note on this clone: Its antigen is unidentified.

The study ran its PCR with 60 Vbeta and 13 Jbeta primers. The method was immunoSEQ multiplex PCR; TCRdb's version includes in-frame clones alone and lacks a portion of them. The data show some 110,000 clones, 60% to 80% seen once. The CDR3 length is 14 residues. V trimming: 7 bases; J trimming: 6 bases; junction bases outside the gene matches: 12. Germline loops: CDR1 SGHRS, CDR2 YFSETQ. Findings and limits, study-wide: CMV serostatus was the sole immune exposure information available. Excluded were some V segments that proved indistinguishable, including TRBV6-2 and TRBV6-3. Some public TCRs appeared in many individuals, while most sequences were rare.

This chain uses TRBV5-1 with TRBJ1-1; TRBD1 aligns across 7 bases. The specimen was PBMCs. The sequence came from a man aged 50-60 years in good health and CMV-seropositive. The CDR3 sequence is CASRPGQGEAEAFF. The CDR3 DNA sequence: TGCGCCAGCCGCCCGGGGCAGGGGGAAGCTGAAGCTTTCTTT.